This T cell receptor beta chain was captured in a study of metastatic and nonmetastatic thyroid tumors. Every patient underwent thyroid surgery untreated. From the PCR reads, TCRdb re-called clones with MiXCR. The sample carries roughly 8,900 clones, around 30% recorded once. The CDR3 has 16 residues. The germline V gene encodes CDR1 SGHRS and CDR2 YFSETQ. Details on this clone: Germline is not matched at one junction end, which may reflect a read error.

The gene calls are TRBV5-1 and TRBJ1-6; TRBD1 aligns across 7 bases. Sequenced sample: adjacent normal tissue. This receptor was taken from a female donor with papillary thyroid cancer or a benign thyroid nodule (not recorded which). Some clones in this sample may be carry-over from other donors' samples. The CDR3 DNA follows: TGCGCCAGCATCTTGGAGGGGGCGCGTTATAATTCACCCCTCCACTTT. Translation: CASILEGARYNSPLHF.